The 2 T cell receptor beta chains listed next were all sequenced from one sample in a study of identical twins. In TCRdb, the 5' RACE reads were re-called with MiXCR into one record per CDR3 protein. The sample holds about 730,000 distinct CDR3 sequences, 21% seen once. These records were also assigned to another study, of T cells expressing NK-cell markers.

The source material was PBMCs. The source of these receptors is a woman aged 18-29 years in good health.

V gene TRBV24-1 combines with J gene TRBJ2-2, with D unclear. The CDR3 spans 15 residues. Germline lookup yields CDR1 KGHDR and CDR2 SFDVKD. V was clipped by 2 bases and J by 3 bases, with 9 bases between them. The CDR3 loop reads CATSDSWGYTGELFF. CDR3 nucleotides: TGTGCCACCAGTGATTCGTGGGGTTACACCGGGGAGCTGTTTTTT.

This clonotype has more than one count but fewer than ten. The J gene is TRBJ1-1, the V gene TRBV20-1; 7 bases are a match to TRBD1. Germline CDR1 and CDR2: DFQATT and SNEGSKA (reference sequence). The trim removed 0 bases at V and 10 bases at J, leaving 14 bases unmatched. This CDR3 contains 15 residues. The CDR3 nucleotides read TGCAGTGCTAGAGACCCCACAGGGGTCTACGCCAGAGCTTTCTTT. Translation: CSARDPTGVYARAFF.